The rows below give T cell receptor beta chains drawn from one sample of a study of blood T cell repertoires in COVID-19. Method: immunoSEQ multiplex PCR; TCRdb's copy keeps in-frame clones and lacks some. Of tens of thousands of clones listed, roughly 80% are singletons. The sample taken for sequencing was peripheral blood. These receptors all stem from a human donor in a cohort sampled during active COVID-19. The CDR3 runs from the conserved cysteine through the conserved F or W. The order of the fields is V gene, clone size, CDR3 protein. The size of a clone is reported for some rows only, either as once, few or many, or as a class for expanded clones.

v_gene: TRBV11-2
abundance: -
CDR3aa: CASSFNQFRTDTQYF

v_gene: TRBV9
abundance: -
CDR3aa: CASSVDWGPYNEQFF

v_gene: TRBV4-1
abundance: -
CDR3aa: CASSQDRFREDYEQYF

v_gene: TRBV29-1
abundance: -
CDR3aa: CSVDEGYTF

v_gene: TRBV9
abundance: -
CDR3aa: CASSVGLAGAFSYNEQFF

v_gene: TRBV6-5
abundance: -
CDR3aa: CASRKRQTGELFF

v_gene: TRBV29-1
abundance: -
CDR3aa: CSVAQGVNQPQHF

v_gene: TRBV29-1
abundance: -
CDR3aa: CSVKFGGGGWELFF

v_gene: TRBV9
abundance: once
CDR3aa: CASSVGRRGNQPQHF

v_gene: TRBV28
abundance: -
CDR3aa: CASTRRGTGIYEQYF

v_gene: TRBV18
abundance: -
CDR3aa: CASSPHRGETQYF

v_gene: TRBV28
abundance: once
CDR3aa: CASSFRGKNTEAFF

v_gene: TRBV28
abundance: -
CDR3aa: CASSNTRDRGYGYTF

v_gene: TRBV14
abundance: once
CDR3aa: CASSQGDSSYEQYF

v_gene: TRBV2
abundance: -
CDR3aa: CASSETRVNGEQYF

v_gene: TRBV24-1
abundance: -
CDR3aa: CATRGTGSEAFF

v_gene: TRBV6-5
abundance: -
CDR3aa: CASSLSGQLSGYTF

v_gene: TRBV11-2
abundance: -
CDR3aa: CASSSEAGFAYEQYF

v_gene: TRBV27
abundance: -
CDR3aa: CASRPVGARGTEAFF

v_gene: TRBV24-1
abundance: -
CDR3aa: CATSSTGRTDTQYF

v_gene: TRBV7-9
abundance: once
CDR3aa: CAPEVIPGELFF

v_gene: TRBV4-2
abundance: -
CDR3aa: CASSQDPQRGGLDTQYF

v_gene: TRBV5-1
abundance: -
CDR3aa: CASSFSPGTDTQYF

v_gene: TRBV21-1
abundance: -
CDR3aa: CASSKAPAPQKRQGSPYNSPLHF

v_gene: TRBV5-1
abundance: -
CDR3aa: CASSIGQGALDEKLFF

v_gene: TRBV5-6
abundance: -
CDR3aa: CASSLTRGTDTQYF

v_gene: TRBV27
abundance: -
CDR3aa: CASKSKGDRTYNEQFF

v_gene: TRBV5-1
abundance: -
CDR3aa: CASSLGDRPYEQYF

v_gene: TRBV27
abundance: -
CDR3aa: CASTPSGGGYGYTF